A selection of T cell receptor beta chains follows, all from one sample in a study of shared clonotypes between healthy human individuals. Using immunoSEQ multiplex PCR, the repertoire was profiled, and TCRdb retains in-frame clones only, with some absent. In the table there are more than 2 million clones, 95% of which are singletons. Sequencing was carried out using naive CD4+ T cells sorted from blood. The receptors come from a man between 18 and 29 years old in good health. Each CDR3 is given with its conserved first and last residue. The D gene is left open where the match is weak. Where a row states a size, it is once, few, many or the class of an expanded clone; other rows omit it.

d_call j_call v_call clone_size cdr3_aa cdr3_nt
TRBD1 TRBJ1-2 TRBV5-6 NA CASSLLSRDRVLYGYTF TGTGCCAGCAGCCTACTGTCCCGGGACAGGGTTCTCTATGGCTACACCTTC
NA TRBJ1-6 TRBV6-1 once CASRRDADNSPLHF TGTGCCAGCAGAAGGGACGCAGATAATTCACCCCTCCACTTT
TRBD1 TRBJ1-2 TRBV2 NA CASSERQGGGYTF TGTGCCAGCAGTGAAAGACAGGGAGGTGGCTACACCTTC
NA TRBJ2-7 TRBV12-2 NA CASRPGLAALEQYF TGTGCAAGTCGCCCGGGGCTGGCAGCCCTGGAGCAGTACTTC
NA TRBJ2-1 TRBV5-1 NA CASSFAPGPRNEQFF TGCGCCAGCAGCTTTGCGCCAGGGCCCCGCAATGAGCAGTTCTTC
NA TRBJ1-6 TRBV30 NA CAWSVGRGARNSPLHF TGTGCCTGGAGCGTCGGGAGGGGGGCTCGGAATTCACCCCTCCACTTT
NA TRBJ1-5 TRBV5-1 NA CASSLGQSGQPQHF TGCGCCAGCAGCTTGGGCCAGTCTGGTCAGCCCCAGCATTTT
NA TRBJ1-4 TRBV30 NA CAWSRDGREKLFF TGTGCCTGGAGTCGAGACGGGAGGGAAAAACTGTTTTTT
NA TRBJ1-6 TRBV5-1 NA CASSLAATDSPLHF TGCGCCAGCAGCTTGGCCGCGACGGATTCACCCCTCCACTTT
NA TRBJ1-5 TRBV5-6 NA CASSSRETFNQPQHF TGTGCCAGCAGCTCCAGAGAAACGTTCAATCAGCCCCAGCATTTT
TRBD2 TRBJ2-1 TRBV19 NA CASSFRLADEQFF TGTGCCAGTAGTTTCAGACTAGCGGATGAGCAGTTCTTC
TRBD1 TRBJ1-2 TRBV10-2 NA CASREDRGYAGYTF TGCGCCAGCAGGGAAGACAGGGGATACGCTGGCTACACCTTC
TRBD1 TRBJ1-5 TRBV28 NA CASSSGQGNEQPQHF TGTGCCAGCAGTTCCGGACAGGGGAATGAGCAGCCCCAGCATTTT
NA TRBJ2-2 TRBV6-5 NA CASRRGTGELFF TGTGCCAGCCGGAGAGGGACCGGGGAGCTGTTTTTT
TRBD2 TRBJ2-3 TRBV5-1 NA CASSGTGGTDTQYF TGCGCCAGCAGCGGAACGGGGGGAACAGATACGCAGTATTTT
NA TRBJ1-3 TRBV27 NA CATALSYGNTIYF TGTGCCACCGCCCTATCATACGGAAACACCATATATTTT
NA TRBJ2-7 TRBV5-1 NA CASSLGGTADYEQYF TGCGCCAGCAGCTTGGGCGGGACGGCAGATTACGAGCAGTACTTC
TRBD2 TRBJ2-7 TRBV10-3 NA CATLQAGGQYF TGTGCCACCCTCCAGGCGGGGGGGCAGTACTTC
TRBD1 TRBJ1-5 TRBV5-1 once CASSSQGGQPQHF TGCGCCAGCAGCTCTCAGGGGGGGCAGCCCCAGCATTTT
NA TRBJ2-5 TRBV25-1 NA CASSEIGFQETQYF TGTGCCAGCAGTGAAATTGGGTTCCAAGAGACCCAGTACTTC
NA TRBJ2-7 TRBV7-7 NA CASSLGVGYEQYF TGTGCTAGCAGCTTAGGGGTCGGCTACGAGCAGTACTTC
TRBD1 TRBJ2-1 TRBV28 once CASSFGTGFYNEQFF TGTGCCAGCAGTTTCGGGACAGGCTTTTACAATGAGCAGTTCTTC
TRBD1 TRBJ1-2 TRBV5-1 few CASTYGQELMSGYTF TGCGCCAGCACCTATGGACAGGAGCTTATGTCTGGCTACACCTTC
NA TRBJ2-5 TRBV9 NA CASSVYTGTQYF TGTGCCAGCAGCGTCTATACTGGGACCCAGTACTTC
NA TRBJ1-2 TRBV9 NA CASSVGPGVGGYTF TGTGCCAGCAGCGTAGGTCCAGGGGTGGGTGGCTACACCTTC
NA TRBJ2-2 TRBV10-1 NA CASSESTSGELFF TGCGCCAGCAGTGAGTCAACCTCCGGGGAGCTGTTTTTT
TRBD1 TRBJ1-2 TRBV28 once CASSEGNRGGGYTF TGTGCCAGCAGTGAGGGAAACAGGGGCGGGGGCTACACCTTC
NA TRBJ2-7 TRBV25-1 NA CASSESGVGSYEQYF TGTGCCAGCAGTGAATCTGGGGTAGGCTCCTACGAGCAGTACTTC
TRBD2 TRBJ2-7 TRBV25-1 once CASSGSGSLYEQYF TGTGCCAGCAGTGGTAGCGGGAGCCTCTACGAGCAGTACTTC
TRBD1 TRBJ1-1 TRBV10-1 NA CASSGTPGQHTEAFF TGCGCCAGCAGTGGGACGCCGGGACAGCACACTGAAGCTTTCTTT
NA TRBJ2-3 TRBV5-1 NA CASSSGGPGDTQYF TGCGCCAGCAGCTCCGGAGGCCCTGGTGATACGCAGTATTTT
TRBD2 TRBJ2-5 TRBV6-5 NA CASSFLAGGQETQYF TGTGCCAGCAGCTTTCTAGCGGGAGGCCAAGAGACCCAGTACTTC
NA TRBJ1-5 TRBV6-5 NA CASGRGGVGQPQHF TGTGCCAGCGGACGTGGGGGGGTCGGTCAGCCCCAGCATTTT
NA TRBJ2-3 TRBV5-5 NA CASGRTAFTDTQYF TGTGCCAGCGGACGGACAGCTTTTACAGATACGCAGTATTTT
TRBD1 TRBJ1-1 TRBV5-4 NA CASSHRDRGGTEAFF TGTGCCAGCAGCCACCGGGACAGGGGAGGTACTGAAGCTTTCTTT
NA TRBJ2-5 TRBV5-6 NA CASSPPFGTAKETQYF TGTGCCAGCAGCCCACCATTCGGGACGGCTAAAGAGACCCAGTACTTC
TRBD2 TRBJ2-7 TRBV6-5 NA CASSYAGGVYEQYF TGTGCCAGCAGTTACGCGGGGGGAGTATACGAGCAGTACTTC
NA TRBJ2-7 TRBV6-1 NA CASSPQRGLYEQYF TGTGCCAGCAGTCCCCAGAGAGGACTCTACGAGCAGTACTTC
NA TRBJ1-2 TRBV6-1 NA CASSEGMQEGYTF TGTGCCAGCAGCGAAGGTATGCAGGAAGGCTACACCTTC
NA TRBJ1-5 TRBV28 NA CASSIITGSRHF TGTGCCAGCAGTATAATAACAGGGTCCCGGCATTTT
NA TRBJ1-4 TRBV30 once CAWTRDAATNEKLFF TGTGCCTGGACCCGGGACGCCGCAACTAATGAAAAACTGTTTTTT
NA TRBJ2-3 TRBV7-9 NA CASSLQQGVEDTQYF TGTGCCAGCAGCCTACAACAGGGAGTGGAAGATACGCAGTATTTT
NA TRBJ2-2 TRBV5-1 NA CASSRAGRTAEFPGELFF TGCGCCAGCAGTCGGGCGGGACGGACAGCCGAATTTCCCGGGGAGCTGTTTTTT
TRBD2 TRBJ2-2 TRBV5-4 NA CASSSGTSGDTGELFF TGTGCCAGCAGCTCCGGGACTAGCGGTGACACCGGGGAGCTGTTTTTT
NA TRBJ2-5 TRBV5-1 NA CASSLVTAVKETQYF TGCGCCAGCAGCTTGGTAACGGCAGTTAAAGAGACCCAGTACTTC
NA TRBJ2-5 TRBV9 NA CASSVALTGTQETQYF TGTGCCAGCAGCGTAGCGTTAACAGGCACCCAAGAGACCCAGTACTTC
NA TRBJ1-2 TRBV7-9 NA CASSSKGGELGYTF TGTGCCAGCAGCTCCAAGGGCGGCGAGTTAGGCTACACCTTC
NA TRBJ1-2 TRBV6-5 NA CASVGGGNGYTF TGTGCCAGCGTGGGGGGTGGGAATGGCTACACCTTC
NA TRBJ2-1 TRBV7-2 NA CASSSRVGDSVSLPEQFF TGTGCCAGCAGCTCGAGGGTAGGGGATAGCGTTTCCTTGCCCGAGCAGTTCTTC
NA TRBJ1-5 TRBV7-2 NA CASSLRDPRSNQPQHF TGTGCCAGCAGCTTACGGGACCCACGGAGCAATCAGCCCCAGCATTTT
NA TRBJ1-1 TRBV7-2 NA CASSLGANTEAFF TGTGCCAGCAGCTTAGGTGCGAACACTGAAGCTTTCTTT
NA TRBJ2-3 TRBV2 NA CASSFEAADTQYF TGTGCCAGCAGTTTTGAGGCAGCGGATACGCAGTATTTT
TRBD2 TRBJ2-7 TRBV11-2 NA CASSLAAGGTYEQYF TGTGCCAGCAGCCTAGCGGCGGGAGGGACCTACGAGCAGTACTTC
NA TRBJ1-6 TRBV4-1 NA CASSGGSSYNSPLHF TGCGCCAGCAGCGGGGGGAGCTCCTATAATTCACCCCTCCACTTT
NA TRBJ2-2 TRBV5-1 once CASSLEKNTGELFF TGCGCCAGCAGCTTGGAGAAAAACACCGGGGAGCTGTTTTTT